Below, 19 T cell receptor beta chains from the same sample are listed, as sequenced in a study of beta chain features in type 1 diabetes. The entirety of the isolated RNA underwent reverse transcription, so expressed TCRB transcripts were sequenced. Some clones are missing from TCRdb's copy, which holds only in-frame ones; the method was immunoSEQ multiplex PCR. The repertoire holds roughly 310,000 clones, about 11% seen once, with 0.015% in the top ten. The sample taken for sequencing was naive CD4+ T cells from blood. These receptors were obtained from a woman aged 25-40 years in good health.

This clone was detected a few times. The chain combines TRBV28 with TRBJ2-5, with 7 bases aligning to TRBD2. The ends lost 2 bases at V and 2 bases at J; junction bases unmatched: 5. From germline, CDR1 is MDHEN and CDR2 SYDVKM. The CDR3 spans 15 residues. The CDR3 spells CASSLRGSGQETQYF. The CDR3 DNA reads as TGTGCCAGCAGTTTACGCGGGAGTGGGCAAGAGACCCAGTACTTC.

This clone turned up a few times. The J gene is TRBJ2-1, the V gene TRBV28, with 15 bases aligning to TRBD2. Germline V gives CDR1 MDHEN, CDR2 SYDVKM. The ends lost 8 bases at V and 1 base at J; junction bases unmatched: 3. There are 16 residues in the CDR3. CDR3 sequence reads: CASGGLAGGSYNEQFF. The DNA of the CDR3 is TGTGCCAGCGGGGGACTAGCGGGAGGTTCCTACAATGAGCAGTTCTTC.

J is TRBJ2-7 and V is TRBV15; TRBD2 agrees at 10 bases. With V trimmed by 1 base and J by 0 bases, 6 bases remained unmatched. CDR1 is LNHNV and CDR2 is YYDKDF in the germline V gene (reference sequence). The CDR3 sequence is 17 residues long. The CDR3 DNA reads as TGTGCCACCAGCAGAGCTTCATCTAGCGGGAGCTCCTACGAGCAGTACTTC. It is translated as CATSRASSSGSSYEQYF.

This clone was detected a few times. V usage is TRBV18 and J usage is TRBJ1-5, with D possibly being TRBD1 (6 bases). CDR3 size: 15 residues. From germline, CDR1 is KGHSH and CDR2 LQKENI. Trimming left V 2 bases short and J 2 bases short, with 10 bases between. This CDR3 reads CASSPGPGGNQPQHF. In nucleotides, the CDR3 is TGTGCCAGCTCACCAGGTCCAGGGGGCAATCAGCCCCAGCATTTT.

A few counts support this clone. This sequence joins TRBV13 and TRBJ2-1, with D unclear. The CDR3 loop spans 15 amino acids. The germline V gene encodes CDR1 PRHDT and CDR2 FYEKMQ (reference sequence). V was pared by 5 bases and J by 0 bases, with 11 bases between. CDR3 DNA: TGTGCCAGCAGCCGAGTCTTGAGCTCCTACAATGAGCAGTTCTTC. It is translated as CASSRVLSSYNEQFF. The entire variable domain, with the rest obtained from reference TRBV13 and TRBJ2-1, is as follows: AAGVIQSPRHLIKEKRETATLKCYPIPRHDTVYWYQQGPGQDPQFLISFYEKMQSDKGSIPDRFSAQQFSDYHSELNMSSLELGDSALYFCASSRVLSSYNEQFFGPGTRLTVL.

Here the CDR3 reads CASSPDSPGLAGGTQFF. The CDR3 bases are TGTGCCAGCAGCCCCGATTCCCCCGGACTAGCGGGAGGGACTCAGTTCTTC. J is TRBJ2-1 and V is TRBV11-3, with 15 bases identical to TRBD2. This CDR3 is 17 amino acids long. Germline V CDR1 and CDR2: SGHNT, YENEEA. J lost 13 bases, V lost 5 bases, and 15 bases had no gene match.

This clone appeared a few times. This chain uses TRBV7-2 with TRBJ2-5, with D perhaps TRBD2 (5 bases). Trimming left V 5 bases short and J 5 bases short, with 12 bases between. Germline values: CDR1 SGHTA, CDR2 FQGNSA. The CDR3 consists of 13 residues. The CDR3 DNA sequence: TGTGCCAGCAGCAATGGACTGGCGGAGACCCAGTACTTC. Amino acids: CASSNGLAETQYF.

J is TRBJ2-5 and V is TRBV5-1; 9 bases map to TRBD2. Germline-derived CDR1 and CDR2 are SGHRS and YFSETQ. The CDR3 runs to 14 residues. Germline trimming cut 7 bases from V and 3 bases from J; bases unmatched to any gene: 7. The CDR3 loop is CASYAGGPEETQYF. CDR3 DNA sequence: TGCGCCAGCTACGCGGGAGGGCCAGAAGAGACCCAGTACTTC.

This clone turned up a few times. This chain links TRBV7-6 with TRBJ2-5; 10 bases are shared with TRBD1. V was pared by 1 base and J by 5 bases, with 4 bases of the junction left unmatched. The CDR3 spans 15 residues. CDR1 and CDR2 (germline): SGHVS, FNYEAQ. CDR3 protein: CASSLGTGGRETQYF. Written as DNA, the CDR3 is TGTGCCAGCAGCTTAGGGACAGGGGGGAGGGAGACCCAGTACTTC.

The V and J genes are TRBV12-5 and TRBJ2-3; D uncertain. Germline V gene sequence: CDR1 LGHNT, CDR2 FRNRAP. The CDR3 extends over 12 amino acids. V lost 2 bases and J lost 8, with 8 bases in between. The CDR3 DNA reads TGTGCTAGTGGTTTGTACCTCGGTACGCAGTATTTT. Translation gives CASGLYLGTQYF.

Remarks on this clone: Within the sample, other DNA sequences also encode this same CDR3. The gene calls are TRBV15 and TRBJ2-7; 11 bases fit TRBD2. CDR3 length: 15 residues. After removal of 3 bases from V and 7 bases from J, the junction contained 8 bases not matched to a gene. Germline CDR1 is LNHNV and CDR2 is YYDKDF (reference sequence). CDR3 amino acids: CATSRDLAGGREQYF. The CDR3 DNA follows: TGTGCCACCAGCAGGGATCTAGCGGGAGGCCGGGAGCAGTACTTC.

This sequence joins TRBV29-1 and TRBJ2-2; 16 nucleotides agree with TRBD2. CDR3 length: 18 residues. Germline V gene lookup returns CDR1 SQVTM and CDR2 ANQGSEA. Trimming cost V 5 bases and J 7 bases; bases outside gene matches: 13. The chain's CDR3 is CSVTGTSGRALENGELFF. The CDR3 DNA reads TGCAGCGTTACCGGGACTAGCGGGAGGGCCTTGGAGAACGGGGAGCTGTTTTTT.

This clone turned up a few times. The genes are TRBV7-6 and TRBJ2-1; perhaps TRBD1 as D (7 bases). Germline V lookup: CDR1 SGHVS, CDR2 FNYEAQ. The CDR3 has 15 residues. V was trimmed by 2 bases and J by 8 bases, leaving 16 bases between them. The CDR3 DNA is TGTGCCAGCAGCTTAACAGGGGCGGGAATATATGAGCAGTTCTTC. Amino acid sequence: CASSLTGAGIYEQFF.

V is TRBV11-2 and J is TRBJ2-7; D is undetermined. With 4 bases removed from V and 2 bases from J, the gap between germline ends came to 3 bases. CDR3 length: 11 residues. Germline assignment: CDR1 SGHAT and CDR2 FQNNGV. DNA for the CDR3: TGTGCCAGCAGCTCCGCCTACGAGCAGTACTTC. Translating gives CASSSAYEQYF.

The V call is TRBV12-5, the J call TRBJ2-1; 8 nucleotides match TRBD1. Germline CDR1 is LGHNT and CDR2 is FRNRAP. The CDR3 runs to 12 residues. V was pared by 3 bases and J by 12 bases, with 4 bases of the junction left unmatched. The CDR3 here is CASGFDRGWQFF. The CDR3 DNA reads as TGTGCTAGTGGTTTTGACAGGGGTTGGCAGTTCTTC.

This clone was found a few times. The V gene is TRBV5-6, the J gene TRBJ2-7, with unresolved D. The CDR3 length is 11 residues. Trimming took 6 bases from V and 3 from J, leaving 7 bases between them. Germline lookup yields CDR1 SGHDT and CDR2 YYEEEE. CDR3 residues: CASTSFYEQYF. CDR3 bases: TGTGCCAGCACCTCCTTCTACGAGCAGTACTTC.

This clone occurred a few times. This chain connects TRBV7-2 to TRBJ2-5; no clear D gene. The CDR3 runs to 12 residues. Per the germline V gene, CDR1 is SGHTA and CDR2 is FQGNSA. V was cut by 5 bases and J by 5 bases, with 9 bases left in between. CDR3 sequence (DNA): TGTGCCAGCAGCCTACGTTGGGAGACCCAGTACTTC. Its translation: CASSLRWETQYF.

This clone was detected a few times. The chain links TRBV27 to TRBJ2-1; 7 nucleotides align to TRBD2. J was trimmed by 10 bases and V by 6 bases; bases with no gene match: 9. The CDR3 has 13 residues. Germline V lookup: CDR1 MNHEY, CDR2 SMNVEV (reference sequence). The CDR3 here is CASSGTSAREQFF. CDR3 nucleotides: TGTGCCAGCAGCGGCACTAGCGCTCGGGAGCAGTTCTTC.

This clone has more than one count but fewer than ten. V is TRBV7-2 and J is TRBJ2-7; TRBD1 matches at 12 bases. The CDR3 spans 16 residues. With 6 bases clipped from V and 0 bases from J, the junction kept 6 bases outside the gene matches. The germline V gene encodes CDR1 SGHTA and CDR2 FQGNSA. The CDR3 region is CASSLGGQGASYEQYF. Written as DNA, the CDR3 is TGTGCCAGCAGTCTGGGGGGACAGGGGGCCTCCTACGAGCAGTACTTC. Together with reference TRBV7-2 and TRBJ2-7, the CDR3 gives the full variable domain: GAGVSQSPSNKVTEKGKDVELRCDPISGHTALYWYRQSLGQGLEFLIYFQGNSAPDKSGLPSDRFSAERTGGSVSTLTIQRTQQEDSAVYLCASSLGGQGASYEQYFGPGTRLTVT.